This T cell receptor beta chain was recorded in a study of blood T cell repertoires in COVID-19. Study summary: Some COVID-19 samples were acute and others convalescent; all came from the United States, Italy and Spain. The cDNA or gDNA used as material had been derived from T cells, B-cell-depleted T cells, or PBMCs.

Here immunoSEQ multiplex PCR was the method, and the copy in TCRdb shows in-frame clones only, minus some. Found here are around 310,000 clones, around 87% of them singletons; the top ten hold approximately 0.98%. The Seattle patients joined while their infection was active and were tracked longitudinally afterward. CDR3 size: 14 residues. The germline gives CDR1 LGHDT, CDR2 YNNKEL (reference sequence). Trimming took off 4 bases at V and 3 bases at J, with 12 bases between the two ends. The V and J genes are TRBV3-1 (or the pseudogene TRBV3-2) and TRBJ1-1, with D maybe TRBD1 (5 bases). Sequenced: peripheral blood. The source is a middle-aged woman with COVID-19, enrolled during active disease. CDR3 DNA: TGTGCCAGCAGCCTTTTTTCGGGGGACACTGAAGCTTTCTTT. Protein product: CASSLFSGDTEAFF.